This TCR beta chain was identified in a study of cytomegalovirus exposure and HLA in healthy donors. Overall study findings and caveats: Reports credit the classifier with highly specific, highly sensitive diagnosis of cytomegalovirus status.

Of note for this clone: Its matching antigen is unknown.

The V and J ends lost 2 bases and 3 bases respectively, with 13 bases between them. CDR1 and CDR2 (germline): SGHTA, FQGTGA. CDR3 length: 15 residues. The primer mix had 60 Vbeta and 13 Jbeta primers. Sequenced by immunoSEQ multiplex PCR; TCRdb stores in-frame clones only, minus some. The repertoire consists of about 92,000 clones, with 55% to 75% occurring once and the leading ten covering around 2.5%. Source material: PBMCs. The TCR comes from a man in his fifties in good health and CMV-seronegative. This chain joins TRBV7-3 and TRBJ1-1; no reliable D call. CDR3 DNA sequence: TGTGCCAGCAGCTTATTCGGTGGCGGGGACACTGAAGCTTTCTTT. Translated, it gives CASSLFGGGDTEAFF.